This T cell receptor beta chain is drawn from a study of cytomegalovirus exposure and HLA in healthy donors. This CDR3 contains 15 residues. V lost 4 bases and J lost 3, with 13 bases in between. Per the germline V gene, CDR1 is MNHNS and CDR2 is SASEGT. The primer mix had 60 Vbeta and 13 Jbeta primers. The protocol was immunoSEQ multiplex PCR, while the TCRdb copy is restricted to in-frame clones and leaves out a portion. Of under 150,000 clones listed, approximately 83% are singletons. This clone has just a few counts. The TCR sequence derives from a woman aged 18-29 years in good health and CMV-seronegative. This sequence joins TRBV6-1 and TRBJ1-5, with D uncertain. Source material: PBMCs. The CDR3 loop is CASSASRGFNQPQHF. The CDR3 nucleotides are TGTGCCAGCAGTGCCTCCAGAGGGTTCAATCAGCCCCAGCATTTT.